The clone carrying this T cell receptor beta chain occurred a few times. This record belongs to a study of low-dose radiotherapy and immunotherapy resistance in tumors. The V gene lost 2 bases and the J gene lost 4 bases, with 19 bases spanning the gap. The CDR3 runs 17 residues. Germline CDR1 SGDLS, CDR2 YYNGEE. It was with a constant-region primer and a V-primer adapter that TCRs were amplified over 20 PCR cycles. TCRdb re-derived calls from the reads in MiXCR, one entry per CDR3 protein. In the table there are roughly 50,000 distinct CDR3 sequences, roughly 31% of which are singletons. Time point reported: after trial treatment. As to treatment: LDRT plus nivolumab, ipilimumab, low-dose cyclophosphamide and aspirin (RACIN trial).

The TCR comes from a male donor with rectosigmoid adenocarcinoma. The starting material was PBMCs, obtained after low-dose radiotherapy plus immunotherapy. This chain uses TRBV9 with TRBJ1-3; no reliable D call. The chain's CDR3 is CASSVNSNPSGGNTIYF. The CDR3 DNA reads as TGTGCCAGCAGCGTTAACAGCAACCCCTCGGGGGGAAACACCATATATTTT.